Shown below are 5 T cell receptor beta chains from a single sample sequenced in a study of blood T cells in healthy people across ages. PCR was performed a second time for about 7 to 11 cycles using a sample-barcoded 5' primer and a J-beta primer mix. TCRdb re-analysed the 5' RACE reads in MiXCR, keeping a single row per CDR3 protein. The table has around 1,900,000 distinct CDR3 sequences, more than 35% seen once. Sequencing was carried out using blood. The receptors were sampled from a human donor in good health.

The chain carries TRBV7-2 and TRBJ2-1; 12 bases line up with TRBD2. Germline V gene lookup returns CDR1 SGHTA and CDR2 FQGNSA. The trim removed 5 bases at V and 4 bases at J, leaving 12 bases unmatched. This CDR3 has 18 amino acids. The CDR3 spells CASSTQTSGGGKYNEQFF. The CDR3 nucleotides read TGTGCCAGCAGCACACAGACTAGCGGGGGAGGAAAATACAATGAGCAGTTCTTC.

This sequence joins TRBV7-2 and TRBJ2-7; D tentatively fits TRBD1 or TRBD2 (6 bases each). V was clipped by 7 bases and J by 6 bases, with 22 bases between them. Germline lookup yields CDR1 SGHTA and CDR2 FQGNSA. This CDR3 region has 15 residues. CDR3 sequence reads: CASTKPGALLREQYF. For the CDR3, the DNA is TGTGCCAGCACCAAACCGGGGGCCCTTTTACGCGAGCAGTACTTC.

J is TRBJ1-2 and V is TRBV7-6, with D possibly TRBD1 on 5 matching bases. There are 14 residues in the CDR3. Trimming removed 1 base from V and 7 bases from J, with 13 bases in between. Germline V gene data show CDR1 as SGHVS and CDR2 as FNYEAQ. The CDR3 spells CASSLEAGGTGYTF. In nucleotides, the CDR3 is TGTGCCAGCAGCTTAGAGGCGGGGGGAACTGGCTACACCTTC.

The chain carries TRBV29-1 and TRBJ2-7; no clear D. Germline V lookup: CDR1 SQVTM, CDR2 ANQGSEA. V was cut by 3 bases and J by 6 bases, with 12 bases left in between. The CDR3 is made up of 12 amino acids. CDR3 nucleotides: TGCAGCGTTGATTTGGGATATACCGAGCAGTACTTC. Protein product: CSVDLGYTEQYF.

The chain uses TRBV4-1 and TRBJ2-3; tentatively, D is TRBD2 (5 bases). From germline, CDR1 is MGHRA and CDR2 YSYEKL. The CDR3 is made up of 18 amino acids. Trimming removed 5 bases from V and 0 bases from J, with 21 bases in between. The CDR3 nucleotides read TGCGCCAGCAGCGGGGAAGACACGACGGGGTACAGCACAGATACGCAGTATTTT. This encodes CASSGEDTTGYSTDTQYF.